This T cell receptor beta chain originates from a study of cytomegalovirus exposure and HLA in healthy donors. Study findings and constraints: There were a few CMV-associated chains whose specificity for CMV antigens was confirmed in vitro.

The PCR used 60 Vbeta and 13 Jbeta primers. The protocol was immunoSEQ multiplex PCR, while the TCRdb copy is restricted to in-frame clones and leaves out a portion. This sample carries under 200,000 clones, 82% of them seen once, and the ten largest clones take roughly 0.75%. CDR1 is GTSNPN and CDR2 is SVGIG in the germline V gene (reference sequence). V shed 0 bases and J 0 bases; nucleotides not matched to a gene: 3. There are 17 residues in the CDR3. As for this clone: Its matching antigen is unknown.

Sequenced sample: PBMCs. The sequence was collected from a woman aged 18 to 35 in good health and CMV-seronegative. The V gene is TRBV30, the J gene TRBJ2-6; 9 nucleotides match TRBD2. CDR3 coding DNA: TGTGCCTGGAGTGTTGGACTAGCGCTCTCTGGGGCCAACGTCCTGACTTTC. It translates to CAWSVGLALSGANVLTF.